This T cell receptor beta chain is drawn from a study of OX40 agonist ivuxolimab in advanced cancers. Background on the study: Patient treatment consisted of intravenous ivuxolimab administration every 2 weeks at 0.01 to 10 mg/kg. Dose-escalation patients were diagnosed with hepatocellular carcinoma, melanoma, renal cell cancer or head and neck cancer. Three dose-escalation patients had partial responses: one with hepatocellular carcinoma and two with cutaneous melanoma. Regarding the study as a whole: There was clonal expansion of CD4+ and CD8+ blood T cells by week 6 at 0.1 to 3.0 mg/kg.

Remarks on this clone: Its antigen is still unknown.

Profiling relied on immunoSEQ multiplex PCR, and the TCRdb table lists in-frame clones only, not all of them. There are around 81,000 clones in the sample; 70% to 90% occur only once, and roughly 0.98% lies in the top ten. Losses at the gene ends were 6 bases for V and 1 base for J; bases not matched to a gene: 9. CDR1 and CDR2 from the germline V gene are SGHRS and YFSETQ. The CDR3 is made up of 16 amino acids. The receptor was derived from an adult with an advanced solid tumor such as melanoma, head and neck, liver or kidney cancer. The chain has TRBV5-1 and TRBJ2-1; the match to TRBD2 covers 8 bases. The sample here was CD4+ or CD8+ T cells sorted from blood, taken in a trial of the OX40 agonist ivuxolimab. The CDR3: CASTPGSGSSYNEQFF. CDR3 bases: TGCGCCAGCACCCCGGGGAGCGGGAGTTCCTACAATGAGCAGTTCTTC.